This T cell receptor beta chain derives from a study of blood T cell repertoires in COVID-19. For the study at large: The origin of the acute and convalescent COVID-19 samples was the United States, Italy and Spain.

This CDR3 region has 13 residues. Trimming took off 3 bases at V and 4 bases at J, with 12 bases between the two ends. Germline V gives CDR1 DFQATT, CDR2 SNEGSKA (reference sequence). The assay was immunoSEQ multiplex PCR, and TCRdb's table has in-frame clones only and misses some. The sample contains 300,000 to 400,000 clones, 75% to 90% of which appear only once. This clonotype was obtained from a woman younger than 45 who had been exposed to COVID-19. The chain joins TRBV20-1 to TRBJ1-1; D is possibly TRBD1 (6 bases). Material for sequencing was PBMCs or T cells enriched from blood (not recorded which). The CDR3 region is CSASGYRVTEAFF. CDR3 DNA: TGCAGTGCTAGTGGGTACAGGGTCACTGAAGCTTTCTTT.